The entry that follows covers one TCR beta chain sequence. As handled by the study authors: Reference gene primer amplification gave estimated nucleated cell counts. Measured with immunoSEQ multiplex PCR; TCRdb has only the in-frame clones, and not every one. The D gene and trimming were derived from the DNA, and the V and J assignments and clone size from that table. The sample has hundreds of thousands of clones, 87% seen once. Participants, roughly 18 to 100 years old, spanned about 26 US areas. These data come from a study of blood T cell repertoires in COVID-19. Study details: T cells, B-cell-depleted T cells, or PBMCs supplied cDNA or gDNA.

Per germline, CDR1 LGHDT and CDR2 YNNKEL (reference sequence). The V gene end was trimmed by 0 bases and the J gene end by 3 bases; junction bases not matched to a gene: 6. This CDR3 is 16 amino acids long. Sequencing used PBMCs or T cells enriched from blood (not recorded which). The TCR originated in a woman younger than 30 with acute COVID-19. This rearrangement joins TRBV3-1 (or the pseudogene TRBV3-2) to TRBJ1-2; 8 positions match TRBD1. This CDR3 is CASSQDFRGLHYGYTF. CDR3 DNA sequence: TGTGCCAGCAGCCAAGACTTCAGGGGGCTTCACTATGGCTACACCTTC.